The 30 T cell receptor beta chains below were found in one sample sequenced in a study of cytomegalovirus exposure and HLA in healthy donors (dated by TCRdb to the late 2010s). Library construction relied on the immunoSEQ multiplex PCR assay. For the multiplex PCR, a mixture combining 60 forward primers for TCR Vbeta segments and 13 reverse primers for TCR Jbeta segments was used. TCRdb retrieved this table from immuneACCESS and kept in-frame rearrangements only. Not all clones are present; in checked studies, unresolved V genes account for under half, and no reason is known for the remainder. This sample has around 140,000 clones in its table, and 75% of those were observed once. The top ten constitute about 3% of the sample. Sequencing was performed on PBMCs. These receptors originate from a man aged 40-49 years in good health and CMV-seronegative.

V gene TRBV5-4 combines with J gene TRBJ2-2; 7 nucleotides agree with TRBD1. Trimming at V came to 4 bases and at J to 1 base, leaving 4 bases not matched to a gene. Germline V CDR1 and CDR2: SGHNT, YYREEE (reference sequence). The CDR3 runs 15 residues. The CDR3 DNA reads as TGTGCCAGCAGCCCTACAGGGGTGAACACCGGGGAGCTGTTTTTT. Translating gives CASSPTGVNTGELFF. Complete variable domain (other parts from reference TRBV5-4 and TRBJ2-2): ETGVTQSPTHLIKTRGQQVTLRCSSQSGHNTVSWYQQALGQGPQFIFQYYREEENGRGNFPPRFSGLQFPNYSSELNVNALELDDSALYLCASSPTGVNTGELFFGEGSRLTVL.

In regard to this clone: One junction end does not reproduce the germline sequence, and a read error may be involved. V usage is TRBV28 and J usage is TRBJ1-5; D is undetermined. The CDR3 spans 15 residues. CDR1 MDHEN and CDR2 SYDVKM come from the germline V gene. This chain's CDR3 is CDARPGLHSNQPQHF. In DNA, the CDR3 is TGCGACGCCCGGCCGGGATTACATAGCAATCAGCCCCAGCATTTT.

Note on this clone: The same CDR3 is also encoded by other DNA sequences in this sample. The chain recombines TRBV12-5 with TRBJ2-2, with 10 bases aligning to TRBD1. The length of the CDR3 is 17 residues. The J segment lost 1 base and the V segment lost 5 bases, leaving 7 bases of the junction unmatched. CDR1 and CDR2 (germline): LGHNT, FRNRAP. The CDR3 DNA is TGTGCTAGTGGTCGACGACAGGGGGCGAGGAACACCGGGGAGCTGTTTTTT. Translation gives CASGRRQGARNTGELFF.

This chain joins TRBV4-3 and TRBJ2-1; 13 positions agree with TRBD2. After removal of 4 bases from V and 1 base from J, the junction contained 10 bases not matched to a gene. Germline V lookup: CDR1 LGHNA, CDR2 YSLEER. This CDR3 comprises 19 residues. The chain's CDR3 is CASSRTGLAGPSSYNEQFF. The CDR3 DNA reads TGCGCCAGCAGCCGAACGGGACTAGCGGGGCCCTCGTCCTACAATGAGCAGTTCTTC.

This chain uses TRBV30 with TRBJ2-7; TRBD2 might be the D (6 bases). CDR1 GTSNPN and CDR2 SVGIG come from the germline V gene (reference sequence). Trimming cost V 3 bases and J 9 bases, with 12 bases left between them. There are 11 residues in the CDR3. CDR3 bases: TGTGCCTGGAGGACCCCGGGGGTGCAGTACTTC. This sequence encodes CAWRTPGVQYF.

The chain couples TRBV5-5 to TRBJ1-4; D call uncertain. CDR3 length: 14 residues. CDR1 is SGHKS, CDR2 YYEKEE, per germline (reference sequence). V shed 2 bases and J shed 6 bases, with 11 bases lying between them. The chain's CDR3 is CASSFMLRDEKLFF. CDR3 nucleotide sequence: TGTGCCAGCAGCTTTATGTTGAGAGATGAAAAACTGTTTTTT.

The chain employs TRBV5-6 and TRBJ2-1; TRBD1 agrees at 7 bases. Losses at the gene ends were 2 bases for V and 2 bases for J; bases not matched to a gene: 4. The CDR3 consists of 15 residues. CDR1 is SGHDT and CDR2 is YYEEEE in the germline V gene. DNA for the CDR3: TGTGCCAGCAGCTTCAGGGACAGTCCCTACAATGAGCAGTTCTTC. Its protein product is CASSFRDSPYNEQFF.

V is TRBV7-9 and J is TRBJ1-4; 11 bases are shared with TRBD1. The V and J ends lost 5 bases and 2 bases, in that order; junction bases with no gene match: 1. Germline CDR1 is SEHNR and CDR2 is FQNEAQ (reference sequence). The CDR3 is 15 amino acids. The CDR3 DNA reads as TGTGCCAGCAGCGGACAGGGGGCCACTAATGAAAAACTGTTTTTT. Its translation: CASSGQGATNEKLFF.

The CDR3 DNA reads TGTGCCAGCAGCGTAGGGGCAGGGGGTGGTCATGAGCAGTTCTTC. Translation gives CASSVGAGGGHEQFF. The rearrangement links TRBV9 to TRBJ2-1; 7 positions agree with TRBD1. This CDR3 region has 15 residues. After removal of 0 bases from V and 8 bases from J, the junction contained 8 bases not matched to a gene. CDR1 and CDR2 from the germline V gene are SGDLS and YYNGEE.

This chain uses TRBV7-3 with TRBJ2-5; D may be TRBD1 (5 bases). The CDR3 covers 13 residues. Per germline, CDR1 SGHTA and CDR2 FQGTGA. With 1 base removed from V and 3 bases from J, the gap between germline ends came to 6 bases. The DNA for the CDR3 is TGTGCCAGCAGCTTAATCAGGGAAGAGACCCAGTACTTC. Translation gives CASSLIREETQYF.

The rearrangement joins TRBV5-8 to TRBJ1-1, with unresolved D. Germline-derived CDR1 and CDR2 are SGHTS and YDEGEE. The CDR3 is 14 residues long. The germline V and J ends were trimmed by 2 bases and 4 bases, with 12 bases remaining between them. The CDR3 spells CASSLTDATTEAFF. CDR3 coding DNA: TGTGCCAGCAGCTTAACAGATGCGACCACTGAAGCTTTCTTT.

The V and J genes are TRBV18 and TRBJ1-2; possibly TRBD1 for D (5 bases). Germline CDR1 and CDR2: KGHSH and LQKENI. There are 13 residues in the CDR3. V was trimmed by 2 bases and J by 8 bases, leaving 12 bases between them. CDR3 loop: CASSPKGAGGYTF. The CDR3 DNA sequence: TGTGCCAGCTCACCAAAAGGGGCAGGCGGCTACACCTTC.

This clone appeared a single time. The chain carries TRBV7-9 and TRBJ1-4; 10 bases match TRBD1. V lost 2 bases and J lost 8; bases outside the gene matches: 14. This CDR3 has 18 residues. Germline V gives CDR1 SEHNR, CDR2 FQNEAQ (reference sequence). This CDR3 reads CASSLPNQWTGGDEKLFF. As DNA, the CDR3 is TGTGCCAGCAGCTTACCCAACCAATGGACAGGGGGAGACGAAAAACTGTTTTTT.

J is TRBJ1-5 and V is TRBV27, with 7 bases matching TRBD1. V lost 1 base, J lost 4 bases, and 4 bases stayed unmatched. Germline loops: CDR1 MNHEY, CDR2 SMNVEV (reference sequence). The CDR3 contains 15 residues. The CDR3 DNA follows: TGTGCCAGCAGTTTATATTCACAGGGGAATCAGCCCCAGCATTTT. It yields the protein CASSLYSQGNQPQHF.

The CDR3 sequence: CASSFLGGETQYF. In DNA, the CDR3 is TGTGCCAGCAGCTTTCTAGGAGGGGAGACCCAGTACTTC. This chain uses TRBV7-2 with TRBJ2-5; D is perhaps TRBD2 (6 bases). This CDR3 is built from 13 residues. Deletions cut 3 bases from V and 5 bases from J, with 10 bases between. Germline V gene data show CDR1 as SGHTA and CDR2 as FQGNSA.

The rearrangement joins TRBV27 to TRBJ2-1, with D maybe TRBD1 (5 bases). The CDR3 runs 15 residues. Germline CDR1 is MNHEY and CDR2 is SMNVEV (reference sequence). The V end lost 5 bases, the J end lost 0 bases, and 11 bases lay between the germline ends. The CDR3 loop is CASSVTGSSYNEQFF. CDR3 nucleotide sequence: TGTGCCAGCAGTGTTACAGGCAGCTCCTACAATGAGCAGTTCTTC.

The chain combines TRBV6-6 with TRBJ1-1, with D possibly being TRBD1 (6 bases). The CDR3 is 13 residues long. The V end lost 6 bases, the J end lost 4 bases, and 12 bases lay between the germline ends. Germline CDR1 reads MNHNY; CDR2 reads SVGAGI (reference sequence). CDR3 sequence: CASRTGGGTEAFF. Here the CDR3 DNA reads TGTGCCAGCAGGACAGGCGGGGGCACTGAAGCTTTCTTT.

V and J are TRBV6-5 and TRBJ2-5; possibly TRBD1 for D (6 bases). Trimming pared 3 bases from V and 1 base from J, leaving 9 bases between. In germline, CDR1 is MNHEY, CDR2 SVGAGI. The CDR3 consists of 14 residues. CDR3 bases: TGTGCCAGCAGTTATGGACAGTTCCAAGAGACCCAGTACTTC. Amino acid sequence: CASSYGQFQETQYF.

V and J are TRBV7-9 and TRBJ1-5; D gene ambiguous. CDR1 is SEHNR, CDR2 FQNEAQ, per germline (reference sequence). Trimming took off 7 bases at V and 2 bases at J, with 6 bases between the two ends. CDR3 length equals 12 residues. The CDR3 nucleotides read TGTGCCAGCACCTTCGGCAATCAGCCCCAGCATTTT. This sequence encodes CASTFGNQPQHF.

Notes on this clone: The junction does not match germline at one end; this may be a read error. This chain connects TRBV11-2 to TRBJ2-7, with D unresolved. The CDR3 contains 13 residues. Per germline, CDR1 SGHAT and CDR2 FQNNGV. The CDR3 loop is CASSPISINLPNF. Here the CDR3 DNA reads TGTGCCAGCAGCCCTATTTCTATTAACCTTCCAAACTTC. The entire variable domain, with the rest obtained from reference TRBV11-2 and TRBJ2-7, is as follows: EAGVAQSPRYKIIEKRQSVAFWCNPISGHATLYWYQQILGQGPKLLIQFQNNGVVDDSQLPKDRFSAERLKGVDSTLKIQPAKLEDSAVYLCASSPISINLPNFGPGTRLTVT.

The rearrangement uses TRBV6-5 and TRBJ1-2, with 8 nucleotides matching TRBD1. Looked up from germline, CDR1 is MNHEY and CDR2 is SVGAGI. J gave up 9 bases and V 4 bases, and 4 bases lay outside the gene matches. The CDR3 runs 12 residues. The CDR3 sequence: CASSWTGSSYTF. The CDR3 coding sequence is TGTGCCAGCAGTTGGACAGGGAGCAGCTACACCTTC.

The rearrangement joins TRBV19 to TRBJ2-1; 8 bases are shared with TRBD1. In germline, CDR1 is LNHDA, CDR2 SQIVND (reference sequence). CDR3 length equals 17 residues. With V trimmed by 5 bases and J by 9 bases, 18 bases remained unmatched. CDR3 coding DNA: TGTGCCAGTAGTTTCCAAGCAAGGGGACAGGCCTGGGTTGAGCAGTTCTTC. This gives the protein CASSFQARGQAWVEQFF.

The chain recombines TRBV2 with TRBJ2-7; weak D call: TRBD2 (5 bases). CDR1 and CDR2 from the germline V gene are SNHLY and FYNNEI. The V gene lost 6 bases and the J gene lost 2 bases, with 11 bases spanning the gap. CDR3 length equals 13 residues. Here the CDR3 reads CASRWTRAYEQYF. DNA of the CDR3: TGTGCCAGCAGATGGACTCGTGCCTACGAGCAGTACTTC.

This chain links TRBV7-3 with TRBJ2-3, with TRBD2 matching 9 bases. This CDR3 comprises 15 residues. Trimming took 6 bases from V and 0 from J; bases not matched to a gene: 4. In germline, CDR1 is SGHTA, CDR2 FQGTGA. This CDR3 is CASRPAGGSTDTQYF. CDR3 in DNA: TGTGCCAGCAGGCCAGCGGGGGGTAGCACAGATACGCAGTATTTT.

This chain links TRBV23-1 with TRBJ1-4, with D hard to call. TRBV23-1 is labeled an ORF, and its function is uncertain. The CDR3 runs to 16 residues. Trimming left V 0 bases short and J 5 bases short, with 13 bases between. The CDR3 loop reads CASSQSERVANEKLFF. The CDR3, as DNA: TGCGCCAGCAGTCAATCCGAGAGGGTAGCGAATGAAAAACTGTTTTTT.

The chain employs TRBV9 and TRBJ1-3, with D possibly matching TRBD1 (5 bases). CDR3 length: 16 amino acids. CDR1 is SGDLS, CDR2 YYNGEE, per germline. Between the trimmed V and J ends, which lost 3 bases and 0 bases, there was a span of 13 bases. The CDR3 is CASSDPGGLSGNTIYF. CDR3 DNA sequence: TGTGCCAGCAGCGACCCGGGGGGTCTCTCTGGAAACACCATATATTTT.

The genes are TRBV7-9 and TRBJ2-7, with 9 positions matching TRBD1. CDR1 is SEHNR and CDR2 is FQNEAQ in the germline V gene (reference sequence). Trimming cost V 1 base and J 4 bases; bases outside gene matches: 8. There are 16 residues in the CDR3. DNA for the CDR3: TGTGCCAGCAGCTTAGTTGGGACAGGGAGGGGGTACGAGCAGTACTTC. Translation: CASSLVGTGRGYEQYF.

V usage is TRBV5-6 and J usage is TRBJ1-1, with TRBD1 identical over 9 bases. The CDR3 loop spans 14 amino acids. Germline V gene data show CDR1 as SGHDT and CDR2 as YYEEEE. V gave up 4 bases and J gave up 4 bases; unmatched junction bases: 5. In DNA, the CDR3 is TGTGCCAGCAGCGAGGGACAGGGAGGCACTGAAGCTTTCTTT. This gives the protein CASSEGQGGTEAFF.

This clone came up once. V gene TRBV6-1 combines with J gene TRBJ1-2; D ambiguous. The CDR3 length is 18 residues. Trimming shortened V by 2 bases and J by 1 base, and 20 bases separated the two germline ends. From germline, CDR1 is MNHNS and CDR2 SASEGT. Here the CDR3 reads CASSETLGAGFYNYGYTF. The DNA for the CDR3 is TGTGCCAGCAGTGAAACCCTAGGAGCGGGTTTTTATAACTATGGCTACACCTTC.

The V and J genes are TRBV6-1 and TRBJ1-5, with D unclear. Per germline, CDR1 MNHNS and CDR2 SASEGT. Trimming cost V 3 bases and J 0 bases, with 6 bases left between them. The length of the CDR3 is 14 residues. CDR3 loop: CASSDAYSNQPQHF. The CDR3 DNA is TGTGCCAGCAGTGACGCCTATAGCAATCAGCCCCAGCATTTT.